This note documents a single T cell receptor beta chain sequence. Its antigen is currently unknown. The ends were cut back, 4 bases at V and 7 bases at J, with 10 bases in the middle. Germline CDR1 and CDR2: MNHEY and SVGAGI. There are 12 residues in the CDR3. This entry is derived from a study of cytomegalovirus exposure and HLA in healthy donors. The PCR used 60 Vbeta and 13 Jbeta primers. Only in-frame clones appear in the TCRdb table, and some are missing; sequencing was by immunoSEQ multiplex PCR. Of about 120,000 clones in the sample, under 85% were seen once. Regarding the study as a whole: Testing in vitro showed a few CMV-associated chains specific for CMV antigens.

The material sequenced was PBMCs. This TCR came from a woman aged 18-30 years in good health and CMV-seronegative. The chain recombines TRBV6-5 with TRBJ1-2, with D possibly TRBD1 on 6 matching bases. CDR3 nucleotides: TGTGCCAGCAGTTCTACAGGGTTTGGCTACACCTTC. Translation: CASSSTGFGYTF.